The 21 T cell receptor beta chains presented below share a single source sample, sequenced in a study of blood T cell repertoires in COVID-19. Only in-frame clones appear in the TCRdb table, and some are missing; sequencing was by immunoSEQ multiplex PCR. The top ten clones hold 1.3% of a sample with approximately 220,000 clones, about four fifths of them seen once. Sequences were obtained from PBMCs or T cells enriched from blood (not recorded which). The receptors stem from a middle-aged woman with acute COVID-19.

This clone has a handful of counts. The genes are TRBV14 and TRBJ1-2; no clear D. CDR3 length: 16 amino acids. Germline CDR1 SGHDN, CDR2 FVKESK. V dropped 2 bases and J dropped 6 bases, with 19 bases sitting between them. The CDR3 here is CASSQFMSGAPHGYTF. DNA of the CDR3: TGTGCCAGCAGCCAATTCATGTCGGGTGCCCCGCATGGCTACACCTTC.

The chain joins TRBV24-1 to TRBJ2-5; 7 nucleotides line up with TRBD1. The CDR3 consists of 14 residues. Losses at the gene ends were 6 bases for V and 1 base for J; bases not matched to a gene: 4. The germline V gene has CDR1 KGHDR and CDR2 SFDVKD. The chain's CDR3 is CATSTGQPQETQYF. The CDR3 nucleotides are TGTGCCACCAGTACGGGACAGCCCCAAGAGACCCAGTACTTC.

The chain combines TRBV5-8 with TRBJ2-7; the D is unclear. Germline loops: CDR1 SGHTS, CDR2 YDEGEE. This CDR3 region has 13 residues. Trimming pared 4 bases from V and 2 bases from J, leaving 10 bases between. Here the CDR3 reads CASSPRLPYEQYF. CDR3 in DNA: TGTGCCAGCAGCCCGAGACTTCCCTACGAGCAGTACTTC.

This clone occurred once. This CDR3 is CASSQGGSLLLEQYF. CDR3 coding DNA: TGTGCCAGCAGCCAAGGGGGCAGCCTTTTGTTGGAGCAGTACTTC. The rearrangement uses TRBV3-1 (or the pseudogene TRBV3-2) and TRBJ2-7; TRBD1 is a possible D gene (5 bases). The V end was cut by 1 base, the J end by 7 bases, with 17 bases between. The CDR3 loop spans 15 amino acids. The germline V gene encodes CDR1 LGHDT and CDR2 YNNKEL (reference sequence).

This chain connects TRBV5-1 to TRBJ2-1; D uncertain. V lost 0 bases and J 0 bases, leaving 4 bases between the germline ends. This CDR3 is 14 amino acids long. CDR1 and CDR2 from the germline V gene are SGHRS and YFSETQ. This CDR3 reads CASSLESSYNEQFF. For the CDR3, the DNA is TGCGCCAGCAGCTTGGAGAGCTCCTACAATGAGCAGTTCTTC. The complete variable domain, with remaining parts taken from reference TRBV5-1 and TRBJ2-1, reads KAGVTQTPRYLIKTRGQQVTLSCSPISGHRSVSWYQQTPGQGLQFLFEYFSETQRNKGNFPGRFSGRQFSNSRSEMNVSTLELGDSALYLCASSLESSYNEQFFGPGTRLTVL.

This rearrangement joins TRBV18 to TRBJ1-2; 9 bases fit TRBD1. V was pared by 4 bases and J by 8 bases, with 14 bases of the junction left unmatched. Per the germline V gene, CDR1 is KGHSH and CDR2 is LQKENI. This CDR3 has 16 amino acids. Here the CDR3 reads CASSLSSRDRARGYTF. The DNA of the CDR3 is TGTGCCAGCTCACTTTCGTCCCGGGACAGGGCTCGCGGCTACACCTTC.

There are a few counts of this clone. The V and J genes are TRBV14 and TRBJ2-7; TRBD2 matches at 7 bases. Looked up from germline, CDR1 is SGHDN and CDR2 is FVKESK. With V trimmed by 4 bases and J by 1 base, 4 bases remained unmatched. This CDR3 region has 14 residues. CDR3 coding DNA: TGTGCCAGCAGCCTTGGACTAGTTTCCTACGAGCAGTACTTC. Protein product: CASSLGLVSYEQYF.

The genes are TRBV19 and TRBJ2-7; 7 nucleotides agree with TRBD1. Germline V gene lookup returns CDR1 LNHDA and CDR2 SQIVND (reference sequence). The CDR3 runs to 14 residues. The CDR3 sequence: CATRDSWTSYEQYF. CDR3 nucleotides: TGTGCAACCAGGGACAGCTGGACCTCCTACGAGCAGTACTTC.

This clone was found once. V and J are TRBV28 and TRBJ2-5, with TRBD2 identical over 10 bases. The trim removed 8 bases at V and 1 base at J, leaving 10 bases unmatched. The CDR3 extends over 16 amino acids. Germline V gene lookup returns CDR1 MDHEN and CDR2 SYDVKM. The CDR3 DNA reads TGTGCCAGCCCCCCCCCGGCTAGCGGGGGCCAAGAGACCCAGTACTTC. Translating gives CASPPPASGGQETQYF.

CDR3 in amino acids: CASSYGGKPYEQYF. The CDR3 DNA follows: TGTGCCAGCAGTTACGGGGGGAAGCCCTACGAGCAGTACTTC. The J gene is TRBJ2-7, the V gene TRBV6-5; tentative D call: TRBD2 (6 bases). Per the germline V gene, CDR1 is MNHEY and CDR2 is SVGAGI. The CDR3 totals 14 residues. Trimming stripped 2 bases from V and 2 bases from J, with 10 bases between.

V usage is TRBV6-6 and J usage is TRBJ2-2; 15 positions agree with TRBD2. CDR1 is MNHNY and CDR2 is SVGAGI in the germline V gene (reference sequence). J gave up 5 bases and V 5 bases, and 6 bases lay outside the gene matches. This CDR3 is 17 amino acids long. CDR3 in DNA: TGTGCCAGCAGTCGAGGGACTAGCGGGGGGTCGACCGGGGAGCTGTTTTTT. This encodes CASSRGTSGGSTGELFF.

The rearrangement uses TRBV5-6 and TRBJ2-7, with D unresolved. The CDR3 totals 15 residues. Deletions cut 2 bases from V and 0 bases from J, with 12 bases between. Germline V CDR1 and CDR2: SGHDT, YYEEEE. CDR3 loop: CASSFRYRSSYEQYF. DNA of the CDR3: TGTGCCAGCAGCTTCAGATATCGGAGCTCCTACGAGCAGTACTTC.

The chain recombines TRBV28 with TRBJ1-2; the match to TRBD1 covers 9 bases. The CDR3 contains 14 residues. CDR1 and CDR2 from the germline V gene are MDHEN and SYDVKM. V shed 2 bases, J shed 7 bases, and the junction held 5 bases outside the gene matches. This CDR3 reads CASSLLRQGGGYTF. In DNA form, the CDR3 reads TGTGCCAGCAGTTTACTTCGACAGGGGGGTGGCTACACCTTC.

This chain uses TRBV7-3 with TRBJ2-1; no reliable D call. Looked up from germline, CDR1 is SGHTA and CDR2 is FQGTGA. The germline V and J ends were trimmed by 5 bases and 0 bases, with 11 bases remaining between them. This CDR3 comprises 15 residues. CDR3 protein: CASSRSSSSYNEQFF. In DNA form, the CDR3 reads TGTGCCAGCAGCAGGAGCAGTAGCTCCTACAATGAGCAGTTCTTC.

This chain uses TRBV3-1 (or the pseudogene TRBV3-2) with TRBJ1-2, with 9 bases fitting TRBD1. Germline V gene data show CDR1 as LGHDT and CDR2 as YNNKEL (reference sequence). J was trimmed by 7 bases and V by 1 base; bases with no gene match: 7. This CDR3 has 15 residues. CDR3 protein: CASSQGTGGVGGYTF. The CDR3 coding sequence is TGTGCCAGCAGCCAAGGTACAGGGGGCGTTGGTGGCTACACCTTC.

The chain uses TRBV11-3 and TRBJ2-1; 10 nucleotides agree with TRBD2. This CDR3 has 14 amino acids. Looked up from germline, CDR1 is SGHNT and CDR2 is YENEEA. V was clipped by 3 bases and J by 7 bases; unmatched bases: 3. CDR3 protein: CASSLLAGVNEQFF. CDR3 DNA sequence: TGTGCCAGCAGCTTGCTAGCGGGAGTGAATGAGCAGTTCTTC.

The chain has TRBV5-6 and TRBJ1-3; TRBD1 matches 8 bases. The trim removed 1 base at V and 4 bases at J, leaving 4 bases unmatched. This CDR3 has 15 residues. Germline lookup yields CDR1 SGHDT and CDR2 YYEEEE. The CDR3 spells CASSLTGGSGNTIYF. The CDR3 DNA sequence: TGTGCCAGCAGCTTGACAGGGGGGTCGGGAAACACCATATATTTT.

As to this clone: The same CDR3 also results from other DNA sequences found in this sample. The V call is TRBV9, the J call TRBJ1-6, with 10 nucleotides matching TRBD1. V lost 0 bases and J lost 7; bases outside the gene matches: 1. The CDR3 contains 15 residues. Germline lookup yields CDR1 SGDLS and CDR2 YYNGEE. This chain's CDR3 is CASSVEGQGNSPLHF. As DNA, the CDR3 is TGTGCCAGCAGCGTAGAGGGACAGGGGAATTCACCCCTCCACTTT.

This clone was detected once. This chain uses TRBV11-2 with TRBJ2-5, with a weak D call TRBD2 (5 bases). The CDR3 runs to 15 residues. Trimming cost V 1 base and J 5 bases, with 14 bases left between them. Germline CDR1 SGHAT, CDR2 FQNNGV. CDR3 nucleotide sequence: TGTGCCAGCAGCTTAGTAAGGCTAGCCGGGGAGACCCAGTACTTC. Translated: CASSLVRLAGETQYF. Filled out from reference TRBV11-2 and TRBJ2-5, the complete variable domain reads EAGVAQSPRYKIIEKRQSVAFWCNPISGHATLYWYQQILGQGPKLLIQFQNNGVVDDSQLPKDRFSAERLKGVDSTLKIQPAKLEDSAVYLCASSLVRLAGETQYFGPGTRLLVL.

The chain employs TRBV7-7 and TRBJ2-5; 11 nucleotides agree with TRBD2. The germline gives CDR1 SSHAT, CDR2 FNYEAQ (reference sequence). The CDR3 spans 16 residues. Germline trimming cut 1 base from V and 5 bases from J; bases unmatched to any gene: 6. In nucleotides, the CDR3 is TGTGCCAGCAGCTTAGTCGGGACTAGCGGTGGGGAGACCCAGTACTTC. Translation: CASSLVGTSGGETQYF.

The chain employs TRBV3-1 (or the pseudogene TRBV3-2) and TRBJ2-7; 8 nucleotides align to TRBD2. V lost 3 bases, J lost 5 bases, and 9 bases stayed unmatched. CDR1 and CDR2 (germline): LGHDT, YNNKEL (reference sequence). This CDR3 has 15 residues. CDR3 coding DNA: TGTGCCAGCAGCCAGTTCGGGGCGGGAGGTAACGAGCAGTACTTC. Its translation is CASSQFGAGGNEQYF.